This T cell receptor (beta chain) comes out of a study of blood T cells in healthy people across ages. Study-wide points: Aged donors had fewer naive CD4+ cells and lower diversity than long-lived donors.

The use of a sample-barcoded 5' primer and a J-beta primer mix characterized a second PCR of about 7 to 12 cycles. Via MiXCR, TCRdb re-called the 5' RACE reads, giving one row per CDR3 protein. The data contain 700,000 to 900,000 distinct CDR3 sequences, more than 25% of them singletons. Roughly 9 milliliters of peripheral blood were drawn from each donor. Details on this clonotype: Its antigen is unknown. The junction shows a germline mismatch at one end, possibly a read error.

Germline assignment: CDR1 SGDLS and CDR2 YYNGEE. CDR3 length: 17 residues. The same data also contributed to another study, on T cells of mothers and their children. This second study says: Reads recorded for TCR beta CDR3 numbered over 8.5 million per mother and roughly 3 million per child. It was related mother-child pairs that showed slightly higher overlap than unrelated pairs, without reaching significance.

Sequenced: blood. This TCR derives from a boy between 10 and 17 years old in good health. The chain uses TRBV9 and TRBJ2-6; TRBD1 might be the D (5 bases). The CDR3 sequence: CASSVDVNGPGANALTF. In DNA, the CDR3 is TGTGCCAGCAGCGTGGACGTGAACGGGCCTGGGGCCAACGCCCTGACTTTC. Together with reference TRBV9 and TRBJ2-6, the CDR3 gives the full variable domain: DSGVTQTPKHLITATGQRVTLRCSPRSGDLSVYWYQQSLDQGLQFLIQYYNGEERAKGNILERFSAQQFPDLHSELNLSSLELGDSALYFCASSVDVNGPGANALTFGAGSRLTVL.